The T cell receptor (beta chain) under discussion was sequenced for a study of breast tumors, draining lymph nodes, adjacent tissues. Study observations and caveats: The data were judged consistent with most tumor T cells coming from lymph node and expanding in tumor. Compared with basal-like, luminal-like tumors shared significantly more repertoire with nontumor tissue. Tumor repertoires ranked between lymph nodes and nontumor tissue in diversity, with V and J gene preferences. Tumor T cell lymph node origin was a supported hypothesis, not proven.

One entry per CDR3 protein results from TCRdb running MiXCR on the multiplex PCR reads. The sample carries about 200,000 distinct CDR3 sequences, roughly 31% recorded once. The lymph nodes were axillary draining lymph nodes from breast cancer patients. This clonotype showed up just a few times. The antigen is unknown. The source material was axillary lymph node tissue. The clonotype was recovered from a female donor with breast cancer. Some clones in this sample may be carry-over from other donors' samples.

The CDR3 spells CAIRQGGNTEAFF. Here the CDR3 DNA reads TGTGCCATCAGGCAAGGGGGGAACACTGAAGCTTTCTTT. The chain has TRBV10-3 and TRBJ1-1; D perhaps matches TRBD1 (6 bases). The CDR3 is 13 amino acids. With 6 bases removed from V and 1 base from J, the gap between germline ends came to 9 bases. Per germline, CDR1 ENHRY and CDR2 SYGVKD.